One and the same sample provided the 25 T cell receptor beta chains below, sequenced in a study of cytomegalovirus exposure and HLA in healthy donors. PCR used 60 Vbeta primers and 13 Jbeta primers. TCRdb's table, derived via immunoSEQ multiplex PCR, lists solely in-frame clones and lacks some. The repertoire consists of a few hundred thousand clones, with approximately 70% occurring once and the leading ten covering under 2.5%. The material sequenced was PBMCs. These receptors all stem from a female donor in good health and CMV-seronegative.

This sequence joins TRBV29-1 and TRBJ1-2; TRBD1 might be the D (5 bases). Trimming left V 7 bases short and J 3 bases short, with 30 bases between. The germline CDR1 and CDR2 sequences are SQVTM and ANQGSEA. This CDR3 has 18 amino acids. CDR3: CSAAGTHSPEVWDYGYTF. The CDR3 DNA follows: TGCAGCGCAGCCGGGACTCACAGCCCGGAAGTCTGGGACTATGGCTACACCTTC.

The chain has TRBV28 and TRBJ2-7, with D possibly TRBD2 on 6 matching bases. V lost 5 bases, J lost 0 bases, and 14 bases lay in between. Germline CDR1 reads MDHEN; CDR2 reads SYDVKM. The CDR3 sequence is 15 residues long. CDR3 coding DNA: TGTGCCAGCAGTACCCCGGGACTGGGCTCCTACGAGCAGTACTTC. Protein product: CASSTPGLGSYEQYF.

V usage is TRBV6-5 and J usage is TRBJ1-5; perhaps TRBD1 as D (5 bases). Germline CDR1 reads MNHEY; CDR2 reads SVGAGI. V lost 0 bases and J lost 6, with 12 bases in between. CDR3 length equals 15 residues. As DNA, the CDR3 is TGTGCCAGCAGTTACTCGGGGGGTTCGGCTCAGCCCCAGCATTTT. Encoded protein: CASSYSGGSAQPQHF.

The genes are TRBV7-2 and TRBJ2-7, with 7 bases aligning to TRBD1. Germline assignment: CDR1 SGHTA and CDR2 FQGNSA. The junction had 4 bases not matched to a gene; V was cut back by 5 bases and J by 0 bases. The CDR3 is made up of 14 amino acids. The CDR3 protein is CASSLGTASYEQYF. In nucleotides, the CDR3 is TGTGCCAGCAGCCTGGGGACAGCCTCCTACGAGCAGTACTTC.

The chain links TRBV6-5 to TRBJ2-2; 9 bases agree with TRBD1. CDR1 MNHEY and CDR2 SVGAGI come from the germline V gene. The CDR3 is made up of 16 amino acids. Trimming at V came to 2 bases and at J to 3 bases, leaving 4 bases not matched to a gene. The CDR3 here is CASSYGTGYYTGELFF. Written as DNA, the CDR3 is TGTGCCAGCAGTTACGGGACAGGGTACTACACCGGGGAGCTGTTTTTT.

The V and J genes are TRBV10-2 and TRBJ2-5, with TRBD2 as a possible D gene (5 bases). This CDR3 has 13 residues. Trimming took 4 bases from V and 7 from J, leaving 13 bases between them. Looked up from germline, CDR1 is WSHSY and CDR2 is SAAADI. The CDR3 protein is CASSVNLAGTQYF. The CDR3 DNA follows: TGCGCCAGCAGTGTAAACCTAGCAGGGACCCAGTACTTC.

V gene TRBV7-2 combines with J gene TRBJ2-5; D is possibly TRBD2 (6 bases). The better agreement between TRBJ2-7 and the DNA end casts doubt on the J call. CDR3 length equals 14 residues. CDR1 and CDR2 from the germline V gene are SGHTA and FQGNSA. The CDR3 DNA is TGTGCCAGCCTTCGGGACTGGACCTCCTACGAGCAGTACTTC. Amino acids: CASLRDWTSYEQYF.

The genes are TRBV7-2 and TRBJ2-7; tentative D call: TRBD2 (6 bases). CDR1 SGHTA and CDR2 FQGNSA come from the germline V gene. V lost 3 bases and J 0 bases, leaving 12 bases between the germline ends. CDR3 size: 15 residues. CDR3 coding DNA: TGTGCCAGCAGCTTGGACTATCAAACCTCCTACGAGCAGTACTTC. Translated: CASSLDYQTSYEQYF.

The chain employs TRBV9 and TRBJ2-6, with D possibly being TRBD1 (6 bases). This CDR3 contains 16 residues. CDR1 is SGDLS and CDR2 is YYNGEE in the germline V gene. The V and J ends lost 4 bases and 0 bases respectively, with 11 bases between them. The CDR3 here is CASSRDRTSGANVLTF. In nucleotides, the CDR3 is TGTGCCAGCAGCAGAGACAGGACCTCTGGGGCCAACGTCCTGACTTTC. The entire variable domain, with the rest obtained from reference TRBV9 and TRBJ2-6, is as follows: DSGVTQTPKHLITATGQRVTLRCSPRSGDLSVYWYQQSLDQGLQFLIQYYNGEERAKGNILERFSAQQFPDLHSELNLSSLELGDSALYFCASSRDRTSGANVLTFGAGSRLTVL.

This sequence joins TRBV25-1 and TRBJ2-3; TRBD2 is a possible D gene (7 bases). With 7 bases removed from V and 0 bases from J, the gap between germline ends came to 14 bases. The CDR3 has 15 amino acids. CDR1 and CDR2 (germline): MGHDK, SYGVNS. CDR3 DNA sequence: TGTGCCAGCATACAAGGGGGGGTCAGCACAGATACGCAGTATTTT. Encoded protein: CASIQGGVSTDTQYF. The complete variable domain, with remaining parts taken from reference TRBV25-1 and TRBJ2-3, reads EADIYQTPRYLVIGTGKKITLECSQTMGHDKMYWYQQDPGMELHLIHYSYGVNSTEKGDLSSESTVSRIRTEHFPLTLESARPSHTSQYLCASIQGGVSTDTQYFGPGTRLTVL.

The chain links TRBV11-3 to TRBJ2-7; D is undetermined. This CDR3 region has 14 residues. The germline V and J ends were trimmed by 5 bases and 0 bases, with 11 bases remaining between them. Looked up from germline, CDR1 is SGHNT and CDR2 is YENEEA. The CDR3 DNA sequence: TGTGCCAGCAGCCCCCGTCCGGGCTCCTACGAGCAGTACTTC. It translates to CASSPRPGSYEQYF. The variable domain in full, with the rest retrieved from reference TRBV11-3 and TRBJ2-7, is EAGVVQSPRYKIIEKKQPVAFWCNPISGHNTLYWYLQNLGQGPELLIRYENEEAVDDSQLPKDRFSAERLKGVDSTLKIQPAELGDSAVYLCASSPRPGSYEQYFGPGTRLTVT.

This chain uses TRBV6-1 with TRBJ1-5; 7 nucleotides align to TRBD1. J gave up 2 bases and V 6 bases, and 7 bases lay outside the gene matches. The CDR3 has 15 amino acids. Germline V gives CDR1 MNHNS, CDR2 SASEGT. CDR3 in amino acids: CASRPRGTGNQPQHF. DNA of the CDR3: TGTGCCAGCAGACCCAGGGGGACGGGCAATCAGCCCCAGCATTTT.

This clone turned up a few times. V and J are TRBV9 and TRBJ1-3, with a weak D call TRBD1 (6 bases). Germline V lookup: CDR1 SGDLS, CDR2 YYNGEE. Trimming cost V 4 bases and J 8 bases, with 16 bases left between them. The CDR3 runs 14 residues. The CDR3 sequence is CASSPWGREDTIYF. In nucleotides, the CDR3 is TGTGCCAGCAGCCCTTGGGGGCGGGAGGACACCATATATTTT.

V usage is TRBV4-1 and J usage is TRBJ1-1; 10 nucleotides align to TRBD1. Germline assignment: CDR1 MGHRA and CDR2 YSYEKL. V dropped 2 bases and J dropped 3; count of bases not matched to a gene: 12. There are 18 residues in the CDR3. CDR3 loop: CASSQPRTGGYGDTEAFF. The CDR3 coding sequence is TGCGCCAGCAGCCAACCCCGGACAGGGGGATATGGGGACACTGAAGCTTTCTTT.

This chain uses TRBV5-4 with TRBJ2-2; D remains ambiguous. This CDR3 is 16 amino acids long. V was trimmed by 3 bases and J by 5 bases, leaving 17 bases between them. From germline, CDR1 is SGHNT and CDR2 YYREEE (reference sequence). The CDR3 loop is CASSSAAWALTGELFF. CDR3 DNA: TGTGCCAGCAGCTCAGCCGCGTGGGCTTTAACCGGGGAGCTGTTTTTT.

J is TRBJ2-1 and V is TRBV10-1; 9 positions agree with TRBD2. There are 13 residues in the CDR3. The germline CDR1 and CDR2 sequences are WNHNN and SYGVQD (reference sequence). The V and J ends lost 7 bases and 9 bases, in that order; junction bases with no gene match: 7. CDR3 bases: TGCGCCAGCAAGAGGACTAGCGATTCTGAGCAGTTCTTC. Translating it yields CASKRTSDSEQFF.

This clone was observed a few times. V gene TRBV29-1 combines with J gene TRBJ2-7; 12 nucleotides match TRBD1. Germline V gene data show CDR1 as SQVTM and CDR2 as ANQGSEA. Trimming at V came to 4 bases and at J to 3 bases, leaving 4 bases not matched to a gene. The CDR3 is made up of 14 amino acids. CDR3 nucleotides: TGCAGCGTTGGGGACAGGGGGCCTTTCTACGAGCAGTACTTC. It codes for CSVGDRGPFYEQYF.

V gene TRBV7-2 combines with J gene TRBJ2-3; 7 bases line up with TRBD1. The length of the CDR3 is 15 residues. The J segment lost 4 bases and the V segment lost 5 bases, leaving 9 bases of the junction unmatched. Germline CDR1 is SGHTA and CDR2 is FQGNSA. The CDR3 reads CASSRDSGSADTQYF. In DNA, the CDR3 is TGTGCCAGCAGCCGGGACAGTGGTTCCGCAGATACGCAGTATTTT. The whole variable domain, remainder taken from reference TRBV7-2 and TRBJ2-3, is GAGVSQSPSNKVTEKGKDVELRCDPISGHTALYWYRQSLGQGLEFLIYFQGNSAPDKSGLPSDRFSAERTGGSVSTLTIQRTQQEDSAVYLCASSRDSGSADTQYFGPGTRLTVL.

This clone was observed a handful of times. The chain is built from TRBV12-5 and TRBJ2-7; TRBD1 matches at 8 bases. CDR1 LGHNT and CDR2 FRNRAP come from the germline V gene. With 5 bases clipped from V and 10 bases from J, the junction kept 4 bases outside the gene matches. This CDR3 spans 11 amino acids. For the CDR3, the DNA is TGTGCTAGTGGTCCCGGGACAGGACAGTACTTC. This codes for CASGPGTGQYF.

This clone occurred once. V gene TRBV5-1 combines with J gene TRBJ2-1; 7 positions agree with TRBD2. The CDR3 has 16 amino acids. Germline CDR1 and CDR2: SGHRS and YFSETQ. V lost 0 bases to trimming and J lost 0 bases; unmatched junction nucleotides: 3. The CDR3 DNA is TGCGCCAGCAGCTTGGAACTAGCGTCCTCCTACAATGAGCAGTTCTTC. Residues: CASSLELASSYNEQFF.

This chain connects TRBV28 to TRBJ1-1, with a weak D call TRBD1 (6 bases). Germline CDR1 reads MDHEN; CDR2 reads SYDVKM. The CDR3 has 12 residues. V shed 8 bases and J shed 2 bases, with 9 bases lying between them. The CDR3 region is CASGDINTEAFF. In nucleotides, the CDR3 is TGTGCCAGCGGGGACATTAACACTGAAGCTTTCTTT.

This CDR3 is CATSTGDQETQYF. The CDR3 nucleotides read TGTGCCACCTCCACAGGGGACCAAGAGACCCAGTACTTC. The rearrangement uses TRBV27 and TRBJ2-5; 7 bases agree with TRBD1. J was trimmed by 0 bases and V by 10 bases; bases with no gene match: 5. Germline V gene data show CDR1 as MNHEY and CDR2 as SMNVEV (reference sequence). This CDR3 spans 13 amino acids.

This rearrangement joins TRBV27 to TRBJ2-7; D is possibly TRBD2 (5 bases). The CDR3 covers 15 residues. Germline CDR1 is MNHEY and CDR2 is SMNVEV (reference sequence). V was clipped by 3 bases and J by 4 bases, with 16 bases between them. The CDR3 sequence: CASSFGPPPGYEQYF. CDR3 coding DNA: TGTGCCAGCAGTTTTGGGCCTCCTCCGGGGTACGAGCAGTACTTC.

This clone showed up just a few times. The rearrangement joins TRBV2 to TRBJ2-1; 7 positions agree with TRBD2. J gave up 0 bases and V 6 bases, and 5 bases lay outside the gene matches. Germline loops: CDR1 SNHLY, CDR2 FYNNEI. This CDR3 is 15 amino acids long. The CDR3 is CASRRDYNSYNEQFF. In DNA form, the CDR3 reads TGTGCCAGCAGGAGGGACTATAACTCCTACAATGAGCAGTTCTTC. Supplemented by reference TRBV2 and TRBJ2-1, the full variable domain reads EPEVTQTPSHQVTQMGQEVILRCVPISNHLYFYWYRQILGQKVEFLVSFYNNEISEKSEIFDDQFSVERPDGSNFTLKIRSTKLEDSAMYFCASRRDYNSYNEQFFGPGTRLTVL.

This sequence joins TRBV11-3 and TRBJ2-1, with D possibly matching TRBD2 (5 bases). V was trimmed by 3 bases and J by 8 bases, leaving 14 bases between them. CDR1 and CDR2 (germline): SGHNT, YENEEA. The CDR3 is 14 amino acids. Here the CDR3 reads CASSFVTTDDEQFF. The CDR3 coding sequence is TGTGCCAGCAGCTTCGTGACTACCGACGATGAGCAGTTCTTC.